What follows is one T cell receptor (beta chain) and its context. V gave up 3 bases and J gave up 10 bases, with 18 bases separating them. CDR1 and CDR2 from the germline V gene are ENHRY and SYGVKD. This CDR3 is 14 amino acids long. TCRdb's table, derived via immunoSEQ multiplex PCR, lists solely in-frame clones and lacks some. The sample has 160,000 or so clones, about 90% seen once; the top ten hold less than 1.3%. The sample belongs to a study of T cell responses to AZD1222 COVID-19 vaccine. The genes are TRBV10-3 and TRBJ1-2; weak D call: TRBD1 (6 bases). This specimen consisted of peripheral blood, obtained 28 days after the second AZD1222 dose. This receptor was taken from an adult who received the AZD1222 COVID-19 vaccine. CDR3 protein: CAISDGTKQGDYTF. The CDR3, as DNA: TGTGCCATCAGTGATGGGACAAAACAAGGTGACTACACCTTC.